This T cell receptor (beta chain) is from a study of cytomegalovirus exposure and HLA in healthy donors. Comments on this clone: The antigen is undetermined.

The CDR3 loop spans 15 amino acids. CDR1 and CDR2 from the germline V gene are LGHNA and YSLEER. Trimming cost V 1 base and J 0 bases; bases outside gene matches: 0. Study outcomes and limitations: Both high specificity and high sensitivity reportedly marked the classifier's diagnosis of cytomegalovirus status. The sole available immune exposure information was CMV serostatus.

Both 60 Vbeta primers and 13 Jbeta primers went into the PCR. The protocol was immunoSEQ multiplex PCR, while the TCRdb copy is restricted to in-frame clones and leaves out a portion. The sample lists about 180,000 clones; roughly four fifths were seen once. This sequence joins TRBV4-3 and TRBJ1-1, with 9 bases identical to TRBD1. The sequencing input was PBMCs. The clonotype comes from a woman between 25 and 40 years old in good health and CMV-seronegative. The CDR3 reads CASSQGTGVNTEAFF. DNA for the CDR3: TGCGCCAGCAGCCAAGGGACAGGGGTGAACACTGAAGCTTTCTTT.